Sequencing of this TCR beta chain was carried out in a study of T-cell memory formation after mild COVID-19. Findings and caveats of the study: Most CD4+ clones that shrank were in CM and EM, while CD8+ ones turned up in EMRA.

V was pared by 4 bases and J by 2 bases, with 15 bases between. The germline V gene has CDR1 SGHRS and CDR2 YFSETQ. The CDR3 is 15 amino acids. About this clonotype: Its specificity is not known.

TCRdb used MiXCR to reprocess the 5' RACE reads, holding one entry per CDR3 protein. The table shows hundreds of thousands of distinct CDR3 sequences, with around 27% occurring only once. This sequence was found in an adult woman who had mild COVID-19 (a few samples of this study predate the infection). Cell type and time point are not known. The chain couples TRBV5-1 to TRBJ2-5; maybe TRBD1 (5 bases). Sequencing input: PBMCs or a T cell subset sorted from them (not recorded which). CDR3 protein: CASSEGTRQQETQYF. In nucleotides, the CDR3 is TGCGCCAGCAGCGAAGGCACGAGACAGCAAGAGACCCAGTACTTC. The entire variable domain, with the rest obtained from reference TRBV5-1 and TRBJ2-5, is as follows: KAGVTQTPRYLIKTRGQQVTLSCSPISGHRSVSWYQQTPGQGLQFLFEYFSETQRNKGNFPGRFSGRQFSNSRSEMNVSTLELGDSALYLCASSEGTRQQETQYFGPGTRLLVL.